Listed below are T cell receptor beta chains from one sample, sequenced in a study of blood T cell repertoires in COVID-19. Data came from immunoSEQ multiplex PCR; TCRdb stores just in-frame clones and leaves some out. Of about 350,000 clones in the sample, almost 90% are singletons; the top ten hold 7.3%. Sequencing was carried out using peripheral blood. Receptors were obtained from a woman in her 70s with COVID-19, enrolled during active disease. The CDR3 runs from the conserved cysteine through the conserved F or W. Each record gives: CDR3 length, V gene, D gene, J gene, CDR3 protein. D genes are given only for firm matches.

13,TRBV5-4,TRBD1,TRBJ1-2,CASSPDRGQGYTF
13,TRBV2,NA,TRBJ1-2,CASSEHKSYGYTF
14,TRBV28,NA,TRBJ1-6,CASSKSGFSSPLHF
15,TRBV24-1,TRBD2,TRBJ2-3,CATPPGGQSTDTQYF
14,TRBV3-1/TRBV3-2,TRBD2,TRBJ2-5,CASVQRGGQETQYF
15,TRBV6-5,TRBD2,TRBJ2-1,CASKGTSRFYNEQFF
14,TRBV7-2,TRBD1,TRBJ2-7,CASSPGQGTYEQYF
12,TRBV5-8,NA,TRBJ2-3,CASSLRGSAQYF
13,TRBV29-1,TRBD1,TRBJ1-1,CSVNGQANTEAFF
13,TRBV27,NA,TRBJ1-2,CASSPSAPGGYTF
15,TRBV19,NA,TRBJ1-1,CASSIVGRGITEAFF
15,TRBV7-6,NA,TRBJ2-2,CASRYETGNTGELFF
17,TRBV11-2,NA,TRBJ1-4,CASSHRGFGGGIEKLFF
16,TRBV7-6,NA,TRBJ1-3,CASSLPTDYSGNTIYF
16,TRBV19,NA,TRBJ1-3,CASRRATDSWRNTIYF
16,TRBV18,NA,TRBJ2-2,CASSTRQTTVTGELFF
14,TRBV27,NA,TRBJ1-2,CASSSLGPYYGYTF
14,TRBV29-1,TRBD1,TRBJ1-1,CSVHPWDRRTEAFF
15,TRBV5-6,NA,TRBJ2-3,CASSRGLPSTDTQYF
15,TRBV2,TRBD2,TRBJ2-7,CATSGLHLAGNEQYF
14,TRBV14,TRBD1,TRBJ1-1,CASSRQGWGTEAFF
12,TRBV7-2,TRBD1,TRBJ1-1,CASSLGTGEAFF
15,TRBV18,TRBD1,TRBJ1-1,CASSFAGGANTEAFF
14,TRBV10-2,TRBD1,TRBJ2-7,CASRGTGGAYEQYF
16,TRBV5-1,TRBD1,TRBJ1-2,CASSSGTGVVSYGYTF
11,TRBV20-1,NA,TRBJ2-5,CSARSEETQYF
14,TRBV2,NA,TRBJ1-2,CASSEEDSYYGYTF
15,TRBV9,NA,TRBJ1-1,CASSVGGVMNTEAFF
17,TRBV14,NA,TRBJ1-6,CASSQNPPYTYNSPLHF
12,TRBV13,TRBD1,TRBJ1-1,CASSPGQAEAFF
18,TRBV4-3,NA,TRBJ2-6,CASSQDYARGTGANVLTF
15,TRBV19,NA,TRBJ1-5,CASSIRQNSNQPQHF
14,TRBV5-6,TRBD1,TRBJ1-2,CASSLVGQFYGYTF
14,TRBV2,TRBD2,TRBJ2-5,CASRGGGAQETQYF
16,TRBV30,TRBD2,TRBJ2-3,CAWRPSGGASTDTQYF
14,TRBV2,NA,TRBJ2-7,CASIRPGWNYEQYF
15,TRBV7-2,NA,TRBJ1-2,CASSLEARLNYGYTF
15,TRBV7-3,NA,TRBJ2-3,CASSLYGGHTDTQYF
13,TRBV9,NA,TRBJ1-1,CASSVERNTEAFF
13,TRBV5-1,NA,TRBJ1-2,CASSFPGSKGYTF
12,TRBV29-1,TRBD1,TRBJ1-2,CSVFQGAPGYTF
15,TRBV7-8,TRBD1,TRBJ1-2,CASSLGQGAGYGYTF
15,TRBV28,TRBD2,TRBJ2-1,CASSFLFGGGNEQFF
18,TRBV7-5,NA,TRBJ1-5,CARSHTPDSSDSNQPQHF
14,TRBV5-1,NA,TRBJ1-3,CASRADSSGNTIYF
16,TRBV23-1,NA,TRBJ2-5,CASSQPPGTPEETQYF
12,TRBV15,NA,TRBJ2-7,CATSNRGVEQYF